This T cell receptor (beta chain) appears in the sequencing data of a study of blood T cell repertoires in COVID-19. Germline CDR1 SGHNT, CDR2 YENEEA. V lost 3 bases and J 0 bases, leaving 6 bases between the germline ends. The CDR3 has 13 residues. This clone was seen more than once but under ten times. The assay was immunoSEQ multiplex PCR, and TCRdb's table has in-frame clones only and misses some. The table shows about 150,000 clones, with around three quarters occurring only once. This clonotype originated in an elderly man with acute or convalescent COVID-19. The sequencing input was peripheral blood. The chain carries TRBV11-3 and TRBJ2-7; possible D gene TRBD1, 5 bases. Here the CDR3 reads CASSFQGSYEQYF. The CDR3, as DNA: TGTGCCAGCAGCTTCCAGGGCTCCTACGAGCAGTACTTC.